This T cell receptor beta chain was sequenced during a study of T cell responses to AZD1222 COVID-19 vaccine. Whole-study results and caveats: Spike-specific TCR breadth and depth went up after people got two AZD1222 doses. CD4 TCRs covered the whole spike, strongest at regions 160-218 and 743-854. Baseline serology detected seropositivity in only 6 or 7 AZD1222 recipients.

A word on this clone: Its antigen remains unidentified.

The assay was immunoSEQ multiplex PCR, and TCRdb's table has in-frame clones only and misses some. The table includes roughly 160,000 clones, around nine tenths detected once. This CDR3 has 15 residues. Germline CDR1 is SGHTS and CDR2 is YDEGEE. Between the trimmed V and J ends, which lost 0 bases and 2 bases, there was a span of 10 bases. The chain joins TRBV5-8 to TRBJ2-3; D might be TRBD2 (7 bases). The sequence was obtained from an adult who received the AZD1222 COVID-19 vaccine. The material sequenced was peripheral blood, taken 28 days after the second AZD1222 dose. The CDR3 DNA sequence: TGTGCCAGCAGCTTGGCGGGGGGCCCCACAGATACGCAGTATTTT. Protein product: CASSLAGGPTDTQYF.